This T cell receptor (beta chain) was captured by sequencing in a study of T cell changes during pregnancy in multiple sclerosis. This CDR3 is 16 amino acids long. The V gene end was trimmed by 2 bases and the J gene end by 3 bases; junction bases not matched to a gene: 10. CDR1 is SNHLY and CDR2 is FYNNEI in the germline V gene. Libraries were prepared by immunoSEQ multiplex PCR; TCRdb keeps only in-frame clonotypes and omits some of them. This sample carries approximately 23,000 clones, 85% to 90% of them seen once, and the ten largest clones take around 6.9%. The clonotype was recovered from a female donor with multiple sclerosis, enrolled in a pregnancy study. The source material was CD8+ T cells from peripheral blood mononuclear cells, sampled in the first trimester of pregnancy. The chain carries TRBV2 and TRBJ2-7; 7 nucleotides agree with TRBD2. The CDR3 spells CASSENGWEGGYEQYF. The DNA of the CDR3 is TGTGCCAGCAGTGAAAATGGGTGGGAGGGTGGCTACGAGCAGTACTTC.